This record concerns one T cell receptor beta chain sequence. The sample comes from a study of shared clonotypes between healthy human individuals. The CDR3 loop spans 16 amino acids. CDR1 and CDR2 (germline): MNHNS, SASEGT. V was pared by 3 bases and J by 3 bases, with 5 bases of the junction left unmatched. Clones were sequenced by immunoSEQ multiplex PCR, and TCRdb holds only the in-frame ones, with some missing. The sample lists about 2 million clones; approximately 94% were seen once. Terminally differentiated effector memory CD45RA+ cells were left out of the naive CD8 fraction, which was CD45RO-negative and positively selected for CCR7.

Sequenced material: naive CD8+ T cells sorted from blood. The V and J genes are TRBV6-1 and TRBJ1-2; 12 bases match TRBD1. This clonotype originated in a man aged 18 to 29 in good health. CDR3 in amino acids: CASSDPGQGAYYGYTF. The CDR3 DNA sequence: TGTGCCAGCAGTGATCCGGGACAGGGGGCGTACTATGGCTACACCTTC.